This entry lists 14 T cell receptor beta chains sequenced from one sample in a study of chemoradiotherapy in HPV16-positive cancers. Sequencing used immunoSEQ multiplex PCR; TCRdb keeps in-frame clones, though not all of them. This sample has approximately 8,300 clones; about 88% occur once, and the top ten carry around 3.1%. The sequenced sample was tumor tissue, obtained from a patient who underwent chemoradiotherapy. The receptors come from a human donor with HPV-associated anogenital cancer.

The V gene is TRBV5-1, the J gene TRBJ2-1; 13 nucleotides line up with TRBD2. The V and J ends lost 5 bases and 0 bases, in that order; junction bases with no gene match: 2. In germline, CDR1 is SGHRS, CDR2 YFSETQ. The CDR3 is made up of 16 amino acids. In DNA, the CDR3 is TGCGCCAGCAGGCGGACTAGCGGGAGCTCCTACAATGAGCAGTTCTTC. Its translation: CASRRTSGSSYNEQFF.

V and J are TRBV6-5 and TRBJ1-4; no clear D gene. This CDR3 is 14 amino acids long. Germline V lookup: CDR1 MNHEY, CDR2 SVGAGI. V lost 4 bases and J lost 2, with 8 bases in between. The CDR3 protein is CASSSGRTNEKLFF. The DNA for the CDR3 is TGTGCCAGCAGTTCGGGAAGGACTAATGAAAAACTGTTTTTT.

The V gene is TRBV28, the J gene TRBJ1-4; D is undetermined. The CDR3 extends over 16 amino acids. Trimming removed 3 bases at V and 1 base at J, with 12 bases between. The germline CDR1 and CDR2 sequences are MDHEN and SYDVKM. CDR3 coding DNA: TGTGCCAGCAGTTTCGGGGATTTTGTAACTAATGAAAAACTGTTTTTT. Its translation: CASSFGDFVTNEKLFF.

Concerning this clone itself: The same CDR3 is also encoded by other DNA sequences in this sample. The gene calls are TRBV11-2 and TRBJ1-5; a weak D match, TRBD1 (5 bases). Trimming took off 1 base at V and 1 base at J, with 11 bases between the two ends. CDR3 length: 16 residues. The germline V gene has CDR1 SGHAT and CDR2 FQNNGV. As DNA, the CDR3 is TGTGCCAGCAGCTTAGGGTCAGGGAAGAGCAATCAGCCCCAGCATTTT. Translated, it gives CASSLGSGKSNQPQHF.

This clone appeared once. V gene TRBV19 combines with J gene TRBJ1-5; D is unresolved. V shed 0 bases and J shed 0 bases, with 9 bases lying between them. Germline V gene data show CDR1 as LNHDA and CDR2 as SQIVND (reference sequence). This CDR3 contains 16 residues. CDR3 in amino acids: CASSIDARVSNQPQHF. CDR3 sequence (DNA): TGTGCCAGTAGTATAGATGCGAGGGTTAGCAATCAGCCCCAGCATTTT.

Only one count was recorded for this clone. This sequence joins TRBV6-1 and TRBJ1-2; 10 nucleotides align to TRBD1. V dropped 5 bases and J dropped 7; count of bases not matched to a gene: 10. This CDR3 is built from 15 residues. Germline V gene data show CDR1 as MNHNS and CDR2 as SASEGT. CDR3 sequence: CASSNRRGQGSGYTF. CDR3 DNA: TGTGCCAGCAGTAATCGAAGGGGACAGGGGTCTGGCTACACCTTC.

The chain uses TRBV5-1 and TRBJ2-5; TRBD2 matches at 9 bases. Losses at the gene ends were 0 bases for V and 5 bases for J; bases not matched to a gene: 8. Germline-derived CDR1 and CDR2 are SGHRS and YFSETQ. The CDR3 is made up of 16 amino acids. The CDR3 sequence is CASSLAGSGSWETQYF. The CDR3 DNA is TGCGCCAGCAGCTTGGCGGGTAGCGGGAGTTGGGAGACCCAGTACTTC.

This clone was observed a handful of times. The chain combines TRBV6-1 with TRBJ2-7; 10 bases fit TRBD1. V dropped 3 bases and J dropped 7; count of bases not matched to a gene: 9. The germline gives CDR1 MNHNS, CDR2 SASEGT. This CDR3 is 15 amino acids long. The CDR3 sequence is CASSEPRDRGWEQYF. In nucleotides, the CDR3 is TGTGCCAGCAGTGAGCCCAGGGACAGGGGATGGGAGCAGTACTTC.

The chain uses TRBV28 and TRBJ1-5; 7 bases are shared with TRBD1. The CDR3 consists of 14 residues. CDR1 and CDR2 (germline): MDHEN, SYDVKM. Losses at the gene ends were 6 bases for V and 6 bases for J; bases not matched to a gene: 8. CDR3 sequence: CASRPPGGTQPQHF. CDR3 nucleotide sequence: TGTGCCAGCAGGCCCCCAGGGGGTACTCAGCCCCAGCATTTT. Drawing the rest from reference TRBV28 and TRBJ1-5, the complete variable domain is DVKVTQSSRYLVKRTGEKVFLECVQDMDHENMFWYRQDPGLGLRLIYFSYDVKMKEKGDIPEGYSVSREKKERFSLILESASTNQTSMYLCASRPPGGTQPQHFGDGTRLSIL.

The gene calls are TRBV5-4 and TRBJ2-3; 11 bases line up with TRBD2. V was pared by 5 bases and J by 2 bases, with 13 bases of the junction left unmatched. The CDR3 spans 18 residues. Germline CDR1 and CDR2: SGHNT and YYREEE (reference sequence). The CDR3, as DNA: TGTGCCAGCAGTCGAGGAGGGACTAGCGGAACTTACACAGATACGCAGTATTTT. It encodes CASSRGGTSGTYTDTQYF.

The CDR3 sequence is CAWTGTSAYNEQFF. In DNA, the CDR3 is TGTGCCTGGACCGGGACTAGCGCCTACAATGAGCAGTTCTTC. V is TRBV30 and J is TRBJ2-1; TRBD2 matches 10 bases. Germline CDR1 and CDR2: GTSNPN and SVGIG (reference sequence). This CDR3 has 14 amino acids. V lost 4 bases, J lost 2 bases, and 2 bases stayed unmatched.

The rearrangement uses TRBV5-1 and TRBJ1-1, with unresolved D. Trimming stripped 1 base from V and 1 base from J, with 5 bases between. The CDR3 contains 13 residues. Germline-derived CDR1 and CDR2 are SGHRS and YFSETQ. The CDR3 coding sequence is TGCGCCAGCAGCTTGTGGAGGAACACTGAAGCTTTCTTT. Amino acids: CASSLWRNTEAFF.

The chain carries TRBV7-8 and TRBJ2-1, with D uncertain. Looked up from germline, CDR1 is SGHVS and CDR2 is FQNEAQ. This CDR3 contains 16 residues. Trimming took off 3 bases at V and 8 bases at J, with 20 bases between the two ends. The CDR3 DNA reads as TGTGCCAGCAGCTTTTTTTCCCTTCTCAGTATTGATGAGCAGTTCTTC. This encodes CASSFFSLLSIDEQFF.

For this clone: The junction differs from germline at one of its ends, possibly a read error. J is TRBJ2-5 and V is TRBV7-7; D not resolved. Germline-derived CDR1 and CDR2 are SSHAT and FNYEAQ (reference sequence). This CDR3 region has 14 residues. The CDR3 coding sequence is TGTGCTAGCAGCTTAGAAGGCATGGAAGGGACCCAGTACTTC. Translation gives CASSLEGMEGTQYF.